This TCR beta chain was sequenced in a study of response to subunit inactivated influenza vaccine. Study results and caveats: Authors proposed each seasonal influenza vaccination draws in few new T cells.

A note on this clonotype: Its specificity is not known.

MiXCR, run by TCRdb on the RT-PCR reads, gives a single entry per CDR3 protein. The sample consists of roughly 500,000 distinct CDR3 sequences, about 15% of them appearing once. Here the sequenced sample was CD4+ T cells sorted from PBMCs, taken roughly 24 months after vaccination. This TCR derives from a man between 50 and 75 years old who received an inactivated influenza vaccine.

CDR3 DNA: TGTGCCAGCAGTTTAATAGCCCCCCCAAAGGGATCCACCGGCAGCGATGAGCAGTTCTTC. Encoded protein: CASSLIAPPKGSTGSDEQFF. The rearrangement links TRBV12-3 or TRBV12-4 to TRBJ2-1, with no clear D. V lost 2 bases, J lost 8 bases, and 31 bases lay in between. The CDR3 has 20 residues.